A selection of T cell receptor beta chains follows, all from one sample in a study of shared clonotypes between healthy human individuals. The table came from immunoSEQ multiplex PCR; TCRdb's copy has only in-frame clones and leaves some out. The data hold 400,000 to 600,000 clones, with approximately 95% observed a single time. The specimen was naive CD4+ T cells sorted from blood. Receptor source: a woman aged 30 to 39 in good health. The CDR3 runs from the conserved cysteine through the conserved F or W. Some rows mark clone size as missing; the rest say once, few, many or name a class of expanded clone.

CDR3 protein	CDR3 length	clone size	V gene	J gene
CARDPREGLNEQFF	14	.	TRBV2	TRBJ2-1
CASSLAGQANTEAFF	15	once	TRBV7-3	TRBJ1-1
CASSVVRRDSDTQYF	15	.	TRBV2	TRBJ2-3
CASSEETGSYLNTEAFF	17	.	TRBV6-1	TRBJ1-1
CASSPRDGISYEQYF	15	.	TRBV18	TRBJ2-7
CASSPKTGDYEQYF	14	.	TRBV18	TRBJ2-7
CASSLGRENTEAFF	14	.	TRBV27	TRBJ1-1
CSVVVGHMNTEAFF	14	.	TRBV29-1	TRBJ1-1
CASSVAGASGEGASEQYF	18	.	TRBV9	TRBJ2-7
CASSQDLRSPGKDTQYF	17	.	TRBV4-1	TRBJ2-3
CASSPRQNYEQYF	13	.	TRBV18	TRBJ2-7
CASSLGLAGGETQYF	15	.	TRBV7-2	TRBJ2-5
CASSFAGNGYTF	12	few	TRBV27	TRBJ1-2
CATSPRQGLDEQYF	14	.	TRBV15	TRBJ2-7
CASSRASGGSYEQYF	15	.	TRBV7-9	.
CASSLSQDYGYTF	13	once	TRBV28	TRBJ1-2
CASYQRFSGNTIYF	14	.	TRBV6-1	TRBJ1-3
CASSFSRGQGYNQPQHF	17	.	TRBV28	TRBJ1-5
CASSQQGGNEKLFF	14	.	TRBV19	TRBJ1-4
CASSLGQGAHTDTQYF	16	.	TRBV5-1	TRBJ2-3
CGCGDNYGYTF	11	.	TRBV28	TRBJ1-2
CASSLGTSGTGYEQYF	16	.	TRBV5-1	.
CASTPPGTGVHEKLFF	16	once	TRBV28	TRBJ1-4
CASSSLAGGFPRYF	14	.	TRBV5-1	TRBJ2-7
CASSSSDREWIQYF	14	.	TRBV6-5	TRBJ2-4
CASSFSSYNEQFF	13	.	TRBV7-9	TRBJ2-1
CASSEGPLLNYGYTF	15	.	TRBV6-4	TRBJ1-2
CASSMGIPDTQYF	13	.	TRBV19	TRBJ2-3
CASVDWGGRQNTEAFF	16	.	TRBV28	TRBJ1-1
CSATEETQYF	10	.	TRBV20-1	TRBJ2-5
CAGSTSGTVGELFF	14	.	TRBV5-6	TRBJ2-2
CASSFGQGGKYF	12	.	TRBV28	TRBJ2-7
CASSWTANQPQHF	13	.	TRBV14	TRBJ1-5
CASSRTTSSLTEQFF	15	.	TRBV7-2	TRBJ2-1
CASSFVRDYEQYF	13	.	TRBV7-2	TRBJ2-7
CASSGTGGSGTQYF	14	.	TRBV19	TRBJ2-5